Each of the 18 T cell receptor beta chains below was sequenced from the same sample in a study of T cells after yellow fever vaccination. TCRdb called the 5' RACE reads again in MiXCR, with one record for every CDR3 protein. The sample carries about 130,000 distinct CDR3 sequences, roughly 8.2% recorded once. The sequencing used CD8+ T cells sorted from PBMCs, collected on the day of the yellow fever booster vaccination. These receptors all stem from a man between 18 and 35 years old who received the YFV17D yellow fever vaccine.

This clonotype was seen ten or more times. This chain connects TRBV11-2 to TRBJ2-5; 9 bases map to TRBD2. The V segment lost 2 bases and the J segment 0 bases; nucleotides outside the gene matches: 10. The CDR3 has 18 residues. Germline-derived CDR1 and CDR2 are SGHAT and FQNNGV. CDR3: CASSLPPSGGPHQETQYF. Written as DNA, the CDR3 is TGTGCCAGCAGCTTACCCCCCAGCGGGGGGCCACACCAAGAGACCCAGTACTTC.

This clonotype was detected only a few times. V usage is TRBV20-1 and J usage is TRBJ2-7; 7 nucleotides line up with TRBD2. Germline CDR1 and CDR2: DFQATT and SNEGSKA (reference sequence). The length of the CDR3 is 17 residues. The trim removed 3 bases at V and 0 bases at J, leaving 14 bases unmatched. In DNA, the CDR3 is TGCAGTGCTAGGGTGGCCGAAAAGCGGGGTCGCTCCTACGAGCAGTACTTC. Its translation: CSARVAEKRGRSYEQYF.

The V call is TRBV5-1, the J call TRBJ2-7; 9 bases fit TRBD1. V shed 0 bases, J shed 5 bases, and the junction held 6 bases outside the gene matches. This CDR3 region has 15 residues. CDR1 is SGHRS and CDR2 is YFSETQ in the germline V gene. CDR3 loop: CASSLGWTGEDEQYV. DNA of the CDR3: TGCGCCAGCAGCTTGGGGTGGACAGGGGAGGACGAGCAGTACGTC.

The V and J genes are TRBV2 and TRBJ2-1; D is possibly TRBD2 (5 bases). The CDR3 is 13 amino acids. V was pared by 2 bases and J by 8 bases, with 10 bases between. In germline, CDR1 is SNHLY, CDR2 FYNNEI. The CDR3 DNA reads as TGTGCCAGCAGTGAACGGGGTTACGATGAGCAGTTCTTC. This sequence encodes CASSERGYDEQFF. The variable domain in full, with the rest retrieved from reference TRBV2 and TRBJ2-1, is EPEVTQTPSHQVTQMGQEVILRCVPISNHLYFYWYRQILGQKVEFLVSFYNNEISEKSEIFDDQFSVERPDGSNFTLKIRSTKLEDSAMYFCASSERGYDEQFFGPGTRLTVL.

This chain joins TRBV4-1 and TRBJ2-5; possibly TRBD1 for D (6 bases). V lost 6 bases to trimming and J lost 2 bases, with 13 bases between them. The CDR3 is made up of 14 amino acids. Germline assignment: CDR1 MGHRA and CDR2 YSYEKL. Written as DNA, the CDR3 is TGCGCCAGCAGTCGGGAAGGGGGTCAAGAGACCCAGTACTTC. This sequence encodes CASSREGGQETQYF.

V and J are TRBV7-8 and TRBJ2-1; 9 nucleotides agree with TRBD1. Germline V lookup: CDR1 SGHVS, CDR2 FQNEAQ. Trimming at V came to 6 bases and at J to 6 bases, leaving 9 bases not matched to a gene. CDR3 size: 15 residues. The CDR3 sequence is CASSIPGQGTNEQFF. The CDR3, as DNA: TGTGCCAGCAGTATTCCGGGACAGGGAACCAATGAGCAGTTCTTC.

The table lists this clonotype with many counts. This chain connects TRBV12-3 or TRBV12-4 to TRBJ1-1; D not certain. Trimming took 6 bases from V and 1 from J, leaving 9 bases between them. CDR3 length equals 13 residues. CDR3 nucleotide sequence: TGTGCCAGCAGACCCACAGCGAACACTGAAGCTTTCTTT. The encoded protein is CASRPTANTEAFF.

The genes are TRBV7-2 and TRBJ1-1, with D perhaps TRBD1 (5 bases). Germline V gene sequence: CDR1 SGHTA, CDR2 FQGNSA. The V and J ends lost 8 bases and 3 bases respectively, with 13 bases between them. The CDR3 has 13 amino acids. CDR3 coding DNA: TGTGCCAGCGGGGGGGGGTTGGACACTGAAGCTTTCTTT. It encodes CASGGGLDTEAFF.

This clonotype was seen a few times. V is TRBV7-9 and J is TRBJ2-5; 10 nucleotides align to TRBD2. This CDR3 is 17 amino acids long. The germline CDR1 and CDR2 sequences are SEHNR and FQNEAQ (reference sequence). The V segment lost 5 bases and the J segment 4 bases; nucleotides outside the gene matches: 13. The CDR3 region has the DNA TGTGCCAGCAGCCCCGCCCACAGCGGGGGGGACGGAGAGACCCAGTACTTC. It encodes CASSPAHSGGDGETQYF.

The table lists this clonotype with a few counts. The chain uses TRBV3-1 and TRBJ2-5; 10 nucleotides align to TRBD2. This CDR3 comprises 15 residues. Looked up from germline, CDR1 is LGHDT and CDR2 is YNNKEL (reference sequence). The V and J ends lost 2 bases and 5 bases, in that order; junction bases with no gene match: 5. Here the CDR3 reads CASSQYWGLAETQYF. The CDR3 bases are TGTGCCAGCAGCCAATATTGGGGACTAGCGGAGACCCAGTACTTC.

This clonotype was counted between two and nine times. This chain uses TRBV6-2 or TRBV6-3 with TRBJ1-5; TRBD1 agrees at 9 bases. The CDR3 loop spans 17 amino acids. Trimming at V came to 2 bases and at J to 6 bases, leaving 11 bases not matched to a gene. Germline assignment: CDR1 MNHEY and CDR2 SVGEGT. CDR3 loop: CASSYKDRGLLGQPQHF. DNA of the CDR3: TGTGCCAGCAGTTACAAGGACAGGGGTCTCCTTGGTCAGCCCCAGCATTTT.

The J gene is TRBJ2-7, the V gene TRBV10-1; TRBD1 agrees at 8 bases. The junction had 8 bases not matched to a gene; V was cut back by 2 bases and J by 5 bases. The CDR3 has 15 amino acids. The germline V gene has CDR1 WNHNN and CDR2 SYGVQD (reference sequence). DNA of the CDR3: TGCGCCAGCAGTGAGACAGGGGGTAGGATCGACGAGCAGTACTTC. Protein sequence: CASSETGGRIDEQYF.

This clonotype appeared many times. Here the CDR3 DNA reads TGTGCCAGCCACGCGGCTTACAATGAGCAGTTCTTC. This translates into CASHAAYNEQFF. V is TRBV7-9 and J is TRBJ2-1; no definite D call. Germline CDR1 reads SEHNR; CDR2 reads FQNEAQ (reference sequence). This CDR3 contains 12 residues. The V end lost 8 bases, the J end lost 4 bases, and 9 bases lay between the germline ends.

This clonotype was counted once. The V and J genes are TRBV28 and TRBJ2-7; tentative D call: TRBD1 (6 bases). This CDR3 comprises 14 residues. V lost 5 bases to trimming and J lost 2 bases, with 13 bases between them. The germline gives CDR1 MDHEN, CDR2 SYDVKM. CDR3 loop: CASSPKTGPYEQYV. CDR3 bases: TGTGCCAGCAGTCCGAAGACAGGACCCTACGAGCAGTACGTC.

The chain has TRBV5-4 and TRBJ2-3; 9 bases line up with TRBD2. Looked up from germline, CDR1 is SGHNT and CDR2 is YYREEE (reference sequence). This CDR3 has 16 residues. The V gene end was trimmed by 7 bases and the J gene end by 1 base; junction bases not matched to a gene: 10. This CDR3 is CASGRLLAGRTDTQYF. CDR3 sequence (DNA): TGTGCCAGCGGCCGACTGCTAGCGGGGCGCACAGATACGCAGTATTTT. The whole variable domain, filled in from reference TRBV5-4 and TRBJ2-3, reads ETGVTQSPTHLIKTRGQQVTLRCSSQSGHNTVSWYQQALGQGPQFIFQYYREEENGRGNFPPRFSGLQFPNYSSELNVNALELDDSALYLCASGRLLAGRTDTQYFGPGTRLTVL.

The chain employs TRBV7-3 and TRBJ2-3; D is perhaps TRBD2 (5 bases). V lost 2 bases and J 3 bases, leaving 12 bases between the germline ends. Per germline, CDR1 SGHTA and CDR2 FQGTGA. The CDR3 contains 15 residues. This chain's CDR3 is CASSLANSVTDTQYF. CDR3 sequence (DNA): TGTGCCAGCAGCTTAGCAAATAGCGTGACAGATACGCAGTATTTT.

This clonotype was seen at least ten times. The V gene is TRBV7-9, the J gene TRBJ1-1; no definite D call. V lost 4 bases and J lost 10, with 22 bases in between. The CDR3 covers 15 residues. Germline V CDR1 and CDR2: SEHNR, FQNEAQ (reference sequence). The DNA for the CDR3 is TGTGCCAGCAGCTCCTCCCCCCGGGCCGGAACGGGAGCTTTCTTT. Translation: CASSSSPRAGTGAFF.

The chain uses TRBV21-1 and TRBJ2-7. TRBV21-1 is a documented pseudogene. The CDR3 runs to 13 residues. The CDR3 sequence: CASTSAVMGEQYF. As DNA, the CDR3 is TGTGCCAGCACATCGGCTGTTATGGGCGAGCAGTACTTC.